The clone carrying this T cell receptor (beta chain) has only a few counts. This entry belongs to a study of blood T cells in healthy people across ages. Per-sample yields of isolated PBMCs were at least 6 million. Samples each had at least 5.5 micrograms of total RNA extracted. The authors ran a second PCR of roughly 7 to 11 cycles using a sample-barcoded 5' primer and a J-beta primer mix. TCRdb re-derived calls from the 5' RACE reads in MiXCR, one entry per CDR3 protein. The data hold about 1,600,000 distinct CDR3 sequences, with 42% observed a single time. Germline lookup yields CDR1 MGHRA and CDR2 YSYEKL. The CDR3 is 16 residues long. Trimming cost V 4 bases and J 6 bases, with 19 bases left between them.

Sequencing was performed on blood. This TCR derives from a woman aged 18-29 years in good health. The chain has TRBV4-1 and TRBJ2-1; possible D gene TRBD2, 5 bases. The CDR3 region has the DNA TGCGCCAGCAGCCCCCACCAGCGGCTAGACATCAATGAGCAGTTCTTC. Translation gives CASSPHQRLDINEQFF.